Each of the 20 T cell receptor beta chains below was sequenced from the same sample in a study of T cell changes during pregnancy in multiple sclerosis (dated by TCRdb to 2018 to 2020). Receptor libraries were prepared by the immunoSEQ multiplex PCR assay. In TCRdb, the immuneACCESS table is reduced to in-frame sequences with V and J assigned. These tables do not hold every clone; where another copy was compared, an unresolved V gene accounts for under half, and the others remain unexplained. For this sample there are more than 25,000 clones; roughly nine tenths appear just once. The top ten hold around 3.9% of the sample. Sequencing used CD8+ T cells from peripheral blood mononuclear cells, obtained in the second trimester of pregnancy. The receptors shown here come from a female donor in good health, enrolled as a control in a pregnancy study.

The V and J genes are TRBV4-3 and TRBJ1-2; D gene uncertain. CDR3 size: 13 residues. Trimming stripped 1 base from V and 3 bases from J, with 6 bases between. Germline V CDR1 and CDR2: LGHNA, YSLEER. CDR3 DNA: TGCGCCAGCAGCCAAGGTGGCTACTATGGCTACACCTTC. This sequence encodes CASSQGGYYGYTF.

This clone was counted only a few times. CDR3 nucleotide sequence: TGTGCCAGCAGTGACTCGACAGGGGGCTACAATGAGCAGTTCTTC. Its translation is CASSDSTGGYNEQFF. The chain links TRBV6-4 to TRBJ2-1, with 9 bases lining up with TRBD1. Germline CDR1 is MRHNA and CDR2 is SNTAGT. The J segment lost 3 bases and the V segment lost 0 bases, leaving 0 bases of the junction unmatched. This CDR3 comprises 15 residues.

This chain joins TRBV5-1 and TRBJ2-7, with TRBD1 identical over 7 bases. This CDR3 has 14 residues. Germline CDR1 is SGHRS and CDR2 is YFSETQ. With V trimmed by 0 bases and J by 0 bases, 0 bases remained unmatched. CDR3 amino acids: CASSLAGGSYEQYF. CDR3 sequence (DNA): TGCGCCAGCAGCTTGGCAGGGGGCTCCTACGAGCAGTACTTC.

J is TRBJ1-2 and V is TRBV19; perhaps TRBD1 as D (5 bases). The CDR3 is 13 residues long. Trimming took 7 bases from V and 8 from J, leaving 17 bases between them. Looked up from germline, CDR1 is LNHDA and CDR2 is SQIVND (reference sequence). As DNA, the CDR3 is TGTGCCAGTAACCCAGGGAAAGCATACGGCTACACCTTC. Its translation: CASNPGKAYGYTF.

CDR3 residues: CASSEGGGWDTEAFF. The CDR3 coding sequence is TGTGCCAGCAGCGAGGGGGGGGGCTGGGACACTGAAGCTTTCTTT. V usage is TRBV9 and J usage is TRBJ1-1, with D maybe TRBD1 (6 bases). There are 15 residues in the CDR3. The germline V gene has CDR1 SGDLS and CDR2 YYNGEE. Deletions cut 3 bases from V and 3 bases from J, with 15 bases between.

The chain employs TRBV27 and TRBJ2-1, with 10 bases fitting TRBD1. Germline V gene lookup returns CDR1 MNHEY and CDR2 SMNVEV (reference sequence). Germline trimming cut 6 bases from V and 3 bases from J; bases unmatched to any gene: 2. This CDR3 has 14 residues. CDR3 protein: CASRTGGVYNEQFF. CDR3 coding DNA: TGTGCCAGCAGGACAGGGGGCGTCTACAATGAGCAGTTCTTC.

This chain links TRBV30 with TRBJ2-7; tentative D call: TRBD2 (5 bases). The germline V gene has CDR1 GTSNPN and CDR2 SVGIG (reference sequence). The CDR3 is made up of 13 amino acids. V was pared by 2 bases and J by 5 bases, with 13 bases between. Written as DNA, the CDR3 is TGTGCCTGGAGTCCCCCCGCCGGGGACGAGCAGTACTTC. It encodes CAWSPPAGDEQYF. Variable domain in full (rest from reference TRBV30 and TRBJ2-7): SQTIHQWPATLVQPVGSPLSLECTVEGTSNPNLYWYRQAAGRGLQLLFYSVGIGQISSEVPQNLSASRPQDRQFILSSKKLLLSDSGFYLCAWSPPAGDEQYFGPGTRLTVT.

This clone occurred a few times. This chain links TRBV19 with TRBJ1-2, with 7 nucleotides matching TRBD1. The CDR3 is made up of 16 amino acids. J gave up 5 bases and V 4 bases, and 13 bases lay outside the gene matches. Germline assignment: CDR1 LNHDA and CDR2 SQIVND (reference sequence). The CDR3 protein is CASSTHQTGYVYGYTF. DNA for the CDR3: TGTGCCAGTAGTACCCACCAGACAGGGTACGTTTATGGCTACACCTTC. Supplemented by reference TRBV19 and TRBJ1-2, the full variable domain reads DGGITQSPKYLFRKEGQNVTLSCEQNLNHDAMYWYRQDPGQGLRLIYYSQIVNDFQKGDIAEGYSVSREKKESFPLTVTSAQKNPTAFYLCASSTHQTGYVYGYTFGSGTRLTVV.

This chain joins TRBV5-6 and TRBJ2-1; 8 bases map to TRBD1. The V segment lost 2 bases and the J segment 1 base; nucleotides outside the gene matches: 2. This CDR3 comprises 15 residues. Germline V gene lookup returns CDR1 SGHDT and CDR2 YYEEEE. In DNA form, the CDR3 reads TGTGCCAGCAGCTTTACAGGGGGGTCCTACAATGAGCAGTTCTTC. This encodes CASSFTGGSYNEQFF. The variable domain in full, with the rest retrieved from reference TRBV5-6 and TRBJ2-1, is DAGVTQSPTHLIKTRGQQVTLRCSPKSGHDTVSWYQQALGQGPQFIFQYYEEEERQRGNFPDRFSGHQFPNYSSELNVNALLLGDSALYLCASSFTGGSYNEQFFGPGTRLTVL.

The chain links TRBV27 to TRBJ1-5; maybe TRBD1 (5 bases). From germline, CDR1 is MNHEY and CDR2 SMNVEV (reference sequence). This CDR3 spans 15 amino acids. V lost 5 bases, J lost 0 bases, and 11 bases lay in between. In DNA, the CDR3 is TGTGCCAGCAGTCTCCAGGGACTTAGCAATCAGCCCCAGCATTTT. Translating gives CASSLQGLSNQPQHF.

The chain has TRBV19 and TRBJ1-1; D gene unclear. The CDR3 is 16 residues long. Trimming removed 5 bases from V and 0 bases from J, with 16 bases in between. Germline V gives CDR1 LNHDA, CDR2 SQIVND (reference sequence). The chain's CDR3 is CASSLRTEEMNTEAFF. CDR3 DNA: TGTGCCAGTAGTCTGCGGACGGAGGAGATGAACACTGAAGCTTTCTTT. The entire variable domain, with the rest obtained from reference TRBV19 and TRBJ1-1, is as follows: DGGITQSPKYLFRKEGQNVTLSCEQNLNHDAMYWYRQDPGQGLRLIYYSQIVNDFQKGDIAEGYSVSREKKESFPLTVTSAQKNPTAFYLCASSLRTEEMNTEAFFGQGTRLTVV.

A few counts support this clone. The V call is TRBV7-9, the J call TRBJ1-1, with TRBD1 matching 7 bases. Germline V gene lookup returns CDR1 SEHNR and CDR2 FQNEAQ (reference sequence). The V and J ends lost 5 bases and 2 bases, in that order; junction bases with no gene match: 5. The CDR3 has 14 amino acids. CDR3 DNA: TGTGCCAGCAGCACCTGGGACAGCAACACTGAAGCTTTCTTT. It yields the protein CASSTWDSNTEAFF. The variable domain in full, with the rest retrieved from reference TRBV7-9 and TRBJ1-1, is DTGVSQNPRHKITKRGQNVTFRCDPISEHNRLYWYRQTLGQGPEFLTYFQNEAQLEKSRLLSDRFSAERPKGSFSTLEIQRTEQGDSAMYLCASSTWDSNTEAFFGQGTRLTVV.

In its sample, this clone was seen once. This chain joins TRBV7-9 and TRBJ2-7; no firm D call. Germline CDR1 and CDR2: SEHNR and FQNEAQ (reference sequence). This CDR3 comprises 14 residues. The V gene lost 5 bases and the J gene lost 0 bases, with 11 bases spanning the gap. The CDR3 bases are TGTGCCAGCAGCCCCGAAGAGAGCTCCTACGAGCAGTACTTC. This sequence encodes CASSPEESSYEQYF.

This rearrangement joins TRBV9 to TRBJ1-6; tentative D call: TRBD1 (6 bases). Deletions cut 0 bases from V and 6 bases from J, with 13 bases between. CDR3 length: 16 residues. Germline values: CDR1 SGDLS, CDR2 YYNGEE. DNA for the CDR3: TGTGCCAGCAGCGTAGAGCCAGGGGTGAGTAATTCACCCCTCCACTTT. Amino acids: CASSVEPGVSNSPLHF.

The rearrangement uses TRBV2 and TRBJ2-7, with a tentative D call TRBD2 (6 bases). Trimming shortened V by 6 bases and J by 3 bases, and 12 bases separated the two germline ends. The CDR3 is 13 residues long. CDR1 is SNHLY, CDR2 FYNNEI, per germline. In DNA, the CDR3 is TGTGCCAGCAGCGGGGACTTCGGCTACGAGCAGTACTTC. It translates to CASSGDFGYEQYF.

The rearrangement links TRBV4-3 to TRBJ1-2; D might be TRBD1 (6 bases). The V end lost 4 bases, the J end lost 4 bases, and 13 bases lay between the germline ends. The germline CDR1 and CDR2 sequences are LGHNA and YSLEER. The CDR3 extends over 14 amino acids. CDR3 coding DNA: TGCGCCAGCAGCCGAGGCAGGGGTGGCTATGGCTACACCTTC. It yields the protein CASSRGRGGYGYTF.

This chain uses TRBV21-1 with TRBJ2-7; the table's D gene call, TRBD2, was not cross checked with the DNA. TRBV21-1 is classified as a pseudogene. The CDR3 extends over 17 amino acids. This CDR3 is CASSNVAGGHILYEQYF. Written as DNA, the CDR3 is TGTGCCAGCAGCAATGTAGCGGGGGGCCACATATTGTACGAGCAGTACTTC.

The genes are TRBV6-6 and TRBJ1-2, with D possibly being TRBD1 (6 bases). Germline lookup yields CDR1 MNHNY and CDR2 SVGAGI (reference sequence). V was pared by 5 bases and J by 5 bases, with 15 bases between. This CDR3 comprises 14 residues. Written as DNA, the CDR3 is TGTGCCAGCAGTCTACCCCCCCAGGGGTATGGCTACACCTTC. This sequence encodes CASSLPPQGYGYTF.

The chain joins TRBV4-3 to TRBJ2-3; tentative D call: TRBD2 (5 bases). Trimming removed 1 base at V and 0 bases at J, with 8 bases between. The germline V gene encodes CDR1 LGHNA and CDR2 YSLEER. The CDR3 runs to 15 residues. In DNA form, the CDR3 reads TGCGCCAGCAGCCAAGGGACTTTTAGCACAGATACGCAGTATTTT. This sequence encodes CASSQGTFSTDTQYF.

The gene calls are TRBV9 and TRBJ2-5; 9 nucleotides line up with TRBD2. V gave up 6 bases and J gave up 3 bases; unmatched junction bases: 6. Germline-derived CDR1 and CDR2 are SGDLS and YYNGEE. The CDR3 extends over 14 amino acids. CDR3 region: CASTQGGGEETQYF. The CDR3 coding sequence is TGTGCCAGCACTCAAGGCGGGGGGGAAGAGACCCAGTACTTC.